This T cell receptor (beta chain) emerged from a study of T cell repertoires in cytomegalovirus infection. Looking at the study overall: In public TCR beta signatures, there were indications of both CMV infection and matching HLA type. Study-level findings and limits: CMV-specific TCR beta clonotypes restricted by HLA-C were the ones dominating the ex vivo response.

Germline lookup yields CDR1 SGHTA and CDR2 FQGNSA. V was cut by 1 base and J by 4 bases, with 10 bases left in between. The CDR3 sequence is 14 residues long. TCRdb re-analysed the reads in MiXCR, keeping a single row per CDR3 protein. Counted here are approximately 250,000 distinct CDR3 sequences, about 12% occurring once; the ten biggest clones make up 1.5% to 2%. Of note for this clonotype: Its antigen is as yet unknown.

Sequenced input: PBMCs. The receptor's source is a human donor in good health (CMV status not recorded). Some clones in this sample may be carry-over from other donors' samples. The chain carries TRBV7-2 and TRBJ1-2, with D maybe TRBD1 (5 bases). This CDR3 reads CASSLVGDSYGYTF. For the CDR3, the DNA is TGTGCCAGCAGCTTAGTGGGGGATAGCTATGGCTACACCTTC.